This is a list of T cell receptor beta chains from one sample in a study of blood T cells in healthy people across ages. MiXCR was run by TCRdb on the 5' RACE reads, yielding one entry per CDR3 protein. Of about 1,000,000 distinct CDR3 sequences listed, under 55% are singletons. The sample was blood. Every receptor here comes from a woman aged 55-69 years in good health. Each CDR3 is given without its conserved first and last residue. Each record gives: V gene, D gene, J gene, CDR3 protein. A D gene is named only where the DNA matches it firmly.

v_call: TRBV25-1; d_call: TRBD1; j_call: TRBJ2-7; cdr3_aa: ASRWTGRREQY
v_call: TRBV29-1; d_call: TRBD2; j_call: TRBJ2-5; cdr3_aa: SVLTSAVSNEQY
v_call: TRBV20-1; d_call: TRBD2; j_call: TRBJ2-1; cdr3_aa: SARDLGLVTDEQF
v_call: TRBV5-6; d_call: TRBD2; j_call: TRBJ2-7; cdr3_aa: ASTFKTSEDCEQY
v_call: TRBV25-1; d_call: -; j_call: TRBJ2-2; cdr3_aa: ASSEMPGELF
v_call: TRBV20-1; d_call: TRBD2; j_call: TRBJ2-1; cdr3_aa: SAPIAGVYNEQF
v_call: TRBV12-3/TRBV12-4; d_call: TRBD2; j_call: -; cdr3_aa: ANNPGGNQETQY
v_call: TRBV21-1; d_call: -; j_call: TRBJ2-4; cdr3_aa: ASSPGTSINIQY
v_call: TRBV27; d_call: TRBD2; j_call: TRBJ2-3; cdr3_aa: ASSAGGPTFTDTQY
v_call: TRBV5-1; d_call: TRBD1; j_call: TRBJ2-5; cdr3_aa: ASSSSGGWEETQY
v_call: TRBV28; d_call: TRBD1; j_call: TRBJ2-2; cdr3_aa: ASRDWIATGTVPGELF
v_call: TRBV7-2; d_call: TRBD2; j_call: TRBJ2-1; cdr3_aa: ASSLAGLVNEQF
v_call: TRBV5-1; d_call: -; j_call: TRBJ2-6; cdr3_aa: ASSLATGFGANVLT
v_call: TRBV4-2; d_call: TRBD2; j_call: TRBJ2-1; cdr3_aa: ASSQELWSGRSNEQF
v_call: TRBV7-9; d_call: TRBD1; j_call: TRBJ2-4; cdr3_aa: ASSLMGQGNIQY
v_call: TRBV9; d_call: -; j_call: TRBJ2-7; cdr3_aa: ASSVVNVPTYEQY
v_call: TRBV5-1; d_call: -; j_call: TRBJ1-1; cdr3_aa: ASSLAILGSPREAF
v_call: TRBV12-3/TRBV12-4; d_call: TRBD2; j_call: TRBJ2-7; cdr3_aa: ASSVSGYSYEQY
v_call: TRBV12-3/TRBV12-4; d_call: TRBD2; j_call: TRBJ2-5; cdr3_aa: ASSAGTSGSLSYNEQY
v_call: TRBV27; d_call: TRBD1; j_call: TRBJ1-2; cdr3_aa: ASTWLPGQGNAGYT
v_call: TRBV7-8; d_call: -; j_call: TRBJ2-5; cdr3_aa: ASSLEGLFGETQY
v_call: TRBV7-9; d_call: TRBD1; j_call: TRBJ2-1; cdr3_aa: ASSLGTGSSYNEQF
v_call: TRBV20-1; d_call: -; j_call: TRBJ2-3; cdr3_aa: SASHQADTQY
v_call: TRBV6-2/TRBV6-3; d_call: TRBD2; j_call: TRBJ2-1; cdr3_aa: ASSTSGGNEQF
v_call: TRBV5-1; d_call: TRBD2; j_call: TRBJ2-1; cdr3_aa: ASSAGLAGGLYEQF
v_call: TRBV20-1; d_call: TRBD1; j_call: TRBJ2-1; cdr3_aa: SAREPGQSYNEQF
v_call: TRBV20-1; d_call: -; j_call: TRBJ2-5; cdr3_aa: SASVIDPGRIQETQY
v_call: TRBV27; d_call: -; j_call: TRBJ2-7; cdr3_aa: ASIWEQY
v_call: TRBV2; d_call: -; j_call: TRBJ2-5; cdr3_aa: ASSEGAYPQETQY
v_call: TRBV12-3/TRBV12-4; d_call: -; j_call: TRBJ2-5; cdr3_aa: ASSVETQGSQY
v_call: TRBV6-2/TRBV6-3; d_call: TRBD1; j_call: TRBJ2-7; cdr3_aa: ASSTETWDRTTYEQY
v_call: TRBV20-1; d_call: TRBD1; j_call: TRBJ2-1; cdr3_aa: SARPGQGAVVRDEQF
v_call: TRBV20-1; d_call: TRBD1; j_call: TRBJ2-7; cdr3_aa: SARPVRDRNSYEQY
v_call: TRBV15; d_call: -; j_call: TRBJ1-4; cdr3_aa: ATSRGAGLEEKLF
v_call: TRBV7-7; d_call: -; j_call: TRBJ2-2; cdr3_aa: ASSLLMGGELF